Described below is a single T cell receptor beta chain sequence and its context. The source of the sample is a study of blood T cell repertoires in COVID-19. Only in-frame clones appear in the TCRdb table, and some are missing; sequencing was by immunoSEQ multiplex PCR. The data hold 200,000 to 250,000 clones, with approximately 90% observed a single time. The sequence was obtained from a man aged 50-59 years who had been exposed to COVID-19. Sequencing was performed on PBMCs or T cells enriched from blood (not recorded which).

The CDR3 protein is CASSRTGRVDTQYF. CDR3 bases: TGTGCCAGCAGTCGGACAGGGAGGGTAGATACGCAGTATTTT. V is TRBV7-2 and J is TRBJ2-3; possibly TRBD1 for D (8 bases). The CDR3 extends over 14 amino acids. Germline CDR1 SGHTA, CDR2 FQGNSA. Trimming left V 6 bases short and J 5 bases short, with 15 bases between.